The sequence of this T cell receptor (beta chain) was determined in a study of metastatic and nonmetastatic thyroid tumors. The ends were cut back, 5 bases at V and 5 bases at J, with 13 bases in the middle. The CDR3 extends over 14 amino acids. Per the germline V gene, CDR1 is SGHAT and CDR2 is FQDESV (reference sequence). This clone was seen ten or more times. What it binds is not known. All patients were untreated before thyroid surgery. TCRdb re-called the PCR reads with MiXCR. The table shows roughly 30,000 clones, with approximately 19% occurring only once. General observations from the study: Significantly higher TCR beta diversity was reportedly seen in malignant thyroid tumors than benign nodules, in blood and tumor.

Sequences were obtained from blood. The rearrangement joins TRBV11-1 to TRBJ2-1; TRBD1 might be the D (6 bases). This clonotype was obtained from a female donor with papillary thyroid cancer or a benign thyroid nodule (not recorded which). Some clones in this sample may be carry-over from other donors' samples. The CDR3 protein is CASSDRTANNEQFF. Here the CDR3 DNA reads TGTGCCAGCAGCGATCGGACAGCCAACAATGAGCAGTTCTTC. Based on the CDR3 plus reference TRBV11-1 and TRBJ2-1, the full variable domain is EAEVAQSPRYKITEKSQAVAFWCDPISGHATLYWYRQILGQGPELLVQFQDESVVDDSQLPKDRFSAERLKGVDSTLKIQPAELGDSAMYLCASSDRTANNEQFFGPGTRLTVL.